Given below is one T cell receptor beta chain in context. Nominally healthy donors provided the samples, though records likely missed some immune exposures. The sample comes from a study of cytomegalovirus exposure and HLA in healthy donors. At the level of the study: Out of 180 million or so T cells, an earlier analysis found 117 million unique TCR beta sequences in total. Falling in the Caucasian-associated ancestry cluster were approximately 86% of approximately 400 genotyped donors.

13 Jbeta primers and 60 Vbeta primers were used for the PCR. Sequenced by immunoSEQ multiplex PCR; TCRdb stores in-frame clones only, minus some. The sample consists of fewer than 250,000 clones, about 88% of them appearing once. V dropped 2 bases and J dropped 5; count of bases not matched to a gene: 11. The CDR3 runs to 16 residues. The germline CDR1 and CDR2 sequences are SGHNT and YYREEE (reference sequence). Material: PBMCs. The sequence derives from a woman between 18 and 29 years old in good health and CMV-seronegative. This rearrangement joins TRBV5-4 to TRBJ2-7; 9 bases agree with TRBD1. DNA of the CDR3: TGTGCCAGCAGCTTTGCTCCGGGACAGGGCACAAACGAGCAGTACTTC. This translates into CASSFAPGQGTNEQYF.